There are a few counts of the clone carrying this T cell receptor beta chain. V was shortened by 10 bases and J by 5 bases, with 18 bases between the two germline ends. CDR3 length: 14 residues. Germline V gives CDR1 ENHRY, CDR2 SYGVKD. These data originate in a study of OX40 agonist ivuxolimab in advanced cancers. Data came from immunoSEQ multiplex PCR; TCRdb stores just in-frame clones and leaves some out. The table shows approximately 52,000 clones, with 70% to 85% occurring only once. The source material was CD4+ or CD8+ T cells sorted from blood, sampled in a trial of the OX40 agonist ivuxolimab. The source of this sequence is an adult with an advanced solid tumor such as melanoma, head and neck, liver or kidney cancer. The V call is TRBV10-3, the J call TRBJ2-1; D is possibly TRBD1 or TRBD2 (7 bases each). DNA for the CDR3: TGTGCCACCGGCAGGCAGGGGGGGAACAATGAGCAGTTCTTC. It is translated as CATGRQGGNNEQFF.